The 5 T cell receptor beta chains listed next were all sequenced from one sample in a study of molecular identifiers for immune sequencing clone quantification. One entry per CDR3 protein results from TCRdb running MiXCR on the PCR reads. The table shows 250,000 to 350,000 distinct CDR3 sequences, with about a fifth occurring only once. The specimen was naive CD8+ T cells from blood, with Jurkat cell RNA spiked in. Subset specified: FACS-sorted CD8+CD4-CCR7+CD45RA+ naive T cells. The receptors derive from a human donor in good health. Some libraries in this study had Jurkat cell RNA spiked in.

This clonotype has a count of ten or more. The rearrangement uses TRBV6-5 and TRBJ2-1; possible D gene TRBD2, 5 bases. Germline V CDR1 and CDR2: MNHEY, SVGAGI. CDR3 size: 14 residues. Trimming pared 5 bases from V and 15 bases from J, leaving 23 bases between. The CDR3 DNA sequence: TGTGCCAGCAGTCATCTAGTAGCGACTCCCTCGCCGTTCTTC. Its translation is CASSHLVATPSPFF.

On this clonotype itself: Just one base apart from a much larger clone, this may be a read error. The chain is built from TRBV20-1 and TRBJ2-7, with a weak D call TRBD2 (6 bases). The V gene's germline CDR1 is DFQATT and CDR2 SNEGSKA (reference sequence). V lost 5 bases and J 1 base, leaving 18 bases between the germline ends. The CDR3 length is 15 residues. The CDR3 DNA sequence: TGCAGTGCTCCGAGCGGTGGCGGGGCTTCCTACGAGCAGTACTTC. Protein sequence: CSAPSGGGASYEQYF.

This clonotype was detected many times. J is TRBJ1-4 and V is TRBV7-9; tentative D call: TRBD1 (6 bases). V was clipped by 4 bases and J by 6 bases, with 15 bases between them. In germline, CDR1 is SEHNR, CDR2 FQNEAQ (reference sequence). CDR3 length: 15 amino acids. CDR3 amino acids: CASSSLGALDEKLFF. The CDR3 DNA reads TGTGCCAGCAGCTCCCTGGGGGCGTTGGATGAAAAACTGTTTTTT.

The sample holds a few counts of this clonotype. The V and J genes are TRBV6-6 and TRBJ2-5, with a possible D match to TRBD2 (6 bases). The germline V gene has CDR1 MNHNY and CDR2 SVGAGI (reference sequence). This CDR3 spans 14 amino acids. Trimming removed 2 bases at V and 5 bases at J, with 12 bases between. The DNA for the CDR3 is TGTGCCAGCAGTTACGTACTAGCCCTGGAGACCCAGTACTTC. It translates to CASSYVLALETQYF.

This clonotype was counted once. The CDR3 ends on some other residue instead of the conserved phenylalanine or tryptophan, so this is likely a read error. The CDR3 here is CASSGGLAGDYNEQFS. Here the CDR3 DNA reads TGTGCCAGCAGCGGAGGACTAGCGGGGGATTACAATGAGCAGTTCTCC. The chain employs TRBV9 and TRBJ2-1; 13 bases match TRBD2. CDR3 length equals 16 residues. The germline V gene encodes CDR1 SGDLS and CDR2 YYNGEE. With V trimmed by 3 bases and J by 4 bases, 4 bases remained unmatched.